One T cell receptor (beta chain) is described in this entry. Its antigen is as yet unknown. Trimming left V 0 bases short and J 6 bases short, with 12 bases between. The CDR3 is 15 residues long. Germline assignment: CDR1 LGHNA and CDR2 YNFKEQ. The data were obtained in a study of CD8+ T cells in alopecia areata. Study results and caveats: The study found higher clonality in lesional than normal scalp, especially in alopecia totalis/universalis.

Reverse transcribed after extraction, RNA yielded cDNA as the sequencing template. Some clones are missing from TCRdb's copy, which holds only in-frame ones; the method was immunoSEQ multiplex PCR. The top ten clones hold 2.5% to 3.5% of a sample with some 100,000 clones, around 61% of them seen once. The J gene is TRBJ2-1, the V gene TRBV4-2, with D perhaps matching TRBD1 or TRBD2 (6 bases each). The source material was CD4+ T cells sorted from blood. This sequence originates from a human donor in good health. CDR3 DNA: TGTGCCAGCAGCCAAGATATGGGGGGCGGCAATGAGCAGTTCTTC. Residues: CASSQDMGGGNEQFF.